A single sample gave rise to the 23 T cell receptor beta chains below, sequenced in a study of T cells in Graves' hyperthyroidism and ophthalmopathy. From RNA transcripts, TCR beta CDR3 regions were amplified. With the HTBI primer set, the TCR CDR3 went through a first round of RT-PCR. TCRdb used MiXCR to reprocess the multiplex PCR reads, holding one entry per CDR3 protein. Of roughly 700,000 distinct CDR3 sequences listed, 14% are singletons. Sequenced: blood. These receptor sequences come from a woman under 30 with Graves' hyperthyroidism.

This clonotype was seen more than once but under ten times. The rearrangement links TRBV20-1 to TRBJ2-7, with D perhaps TRBD2 (6 bases). The V and J ends lost 5 bases and 0 bases respectively, with 20 bases between them. The germline V gene encodes CDR1 DFQATT and CDR2 SNEGSKA (reference sequence). CDR3 length equals 16 residues. The CDR3 region has the DNA TGCAGTGCTCCTCCCGACCGGGGGTCAAGCTCCTACGAGCAGTACTTC. It specifies CSAPPDRGSSSYEQYF.

This rearrangement joins TRBV29-1 to TRBJ2-5, with a weak D call TRBD2 (6 bases). This CDR3 is built from 13 residues. V was clipped by 4 bases and J by 2 bases, with 11 bases between them. Germline lookup yields CDR1 SQVTM and CDR2 ANQGSEA. CDR3 sequence (DNA): TGCAGCGTTGTAGGGGCGGGGCAAGAGACCCAGTACTTC. Translated: CSVVGAGQETQYF.

This clonotype was seen repeatedly, ten times or more. The chain carries TRBV12-3 or TRBV12-4 and TRBJ2-7; D may correspond to TRBD1 or TRBD2 (7 bases each). The CDR3 runs 15 residues. V dropped 4 bases and J dropped 5 bases, with 18 bases sitting between them. In DNA form, the CDR3 reads TGTGCCAGCAGTTCATTGACAGGGAGGGAGAACGAGCAGTACTTC. Translated, it gives CASSSLTGRENEQYF.

This chain uses TRBV11-2 with TRBJ2-1; 9 nucleotides line up with TRBD2. The CDR3 is 17 amino acids. Trimming took 4 bases from V and 1 from J; bases not matched to a gene: 8. Germline V gene lookup returns CDR1 SGHAT and CDR2 FQNNGV. In DNA, the CDR3 is TGTGCCAGCAGCTCCACCGTTCTAGCGGGATCCTACAATGAGCAGTTCTTC. Translated, it gives CASSSTVLAGSYNEQFF.

This clonotype has ten or more counts. V usage is TRBV30 and J usage is TRBJ1-3; no reliable D call. Germline CDR1 is GTSNPN and CDR2 is SVGIG (reference sequence). With 4 bases removed from V and 0 bases from J, the gap between germline ends came to 16 bases. The CDR3 is 16 amino acids. As DNA, the CDR3 is TGTGCCTGGACTACCGGGCCTACCTTCTCTGGAAACACCATATATTTT. Its translation: CAWTTGPTFSGNTIYF.

The genes are TRBV19 and TRBJ2-7; unclear D gene. Germline V gene sequence: CDR1 LNHDA, CDR2 SQIVND (reference sequence). The CDR3 spans 12 residues. DNA for the CDR3: TGTGACGCTCCAGGTCCCACCTACGAGCAGTACTTC. It encodes CDAPGPTYEQYF.

This clonotype was observed many times. The genes are TRBV12-3 or TRBV12-4 and TRBJ2-3; 13 nucleotides align to TRBD2. Unmatched junction bases numbered 11, after V lost 7 bases and J lost 4 bases. This CDR3 has 17 amino acids. The CDR3 reads CASTQAGLAGSADTQYF. The CDR3 region has the DNA TGTGCCAGCACCCAAGCGGGACTAGCGGGGTCGGCAGATACGCAGTATTTT.

This clonotype was recorded a few times. This chain connects TRBV7-2 to TRBJ2-7; maybe TRBD2 (5 bases). V lost 4 bases and J 7 bases, leaving 14 bases between the germline ends. The germline V gene encodes CDR1 SGHTA and CDR2 FQGNSA. The CDR3 has 13 amino acids. DNA of the CDR3: TGTGCCAGCAGCTCGCCCCAGCCGGGGGAGCAGTACTTC. This sequence encodes CASSSPQPGEQYF.

V usage is TRBV29-1 and J usage is TRBJ1-4; maybe TRBD1 (5 bases). The ends were cut back, 2 bases at V and 8 bases at J, with 15 bases in the middle. In germline, CDR1 is SQVTM, CDR2 ANQGSEA. This CDR3 spans 14 amino acids. CDR3 DNA sequence: TGCAGCGTTGAAAAACGCTCCCGGGGGGAAAAACTGTTTTTT. Translated: CSVEKRSRGEKLFF.

The V call is TRBV11-1, the J call TRBJ2-2; weak D call: TRBD2 (6 bases). Trimming left V 0 bases short and J 5 bases short, with 10 bases between. The CDR3 is 15 amino acids. Germline lookup yields CDR1 SGHAT and CDR2 FQDESV (reference sequence). CDR3 DNA: TGTGCCAGCAGCTTAGCGGGGGAGGAGACCGGGGAGCTGTTTTTT. Its protein is CASSLAGEETGELFF.

At least ten counts were recorded for this clonotype. This chain uses TRBV6-2 or TRBV6-3 with TRBJ2-1; D perhaps matches TRBD2 (6 bases). The germline gives CDR1 MNHEY, CDR2 SVGEGT. V lost 8 bases and J 0 bases, leaving 14 bases between the germline ends. This CDR3 has 15 residues. CDR3 nucleotides: TGTGCCAGCCGAAGGCCGGGAGCCTCCTACAATGAGCAGTTCTTC. This sequence encodes CASRRPGASYNEQFF.

The chain joins TRBV9 to TRBJ2-3; perhaps TRBD2 as D (6 bases). The V and J ends lost 3 bases and 0 bases respectively, with 8 bases between them. The CDR3 runs to 14 residues. CDR1 is SGDLS, CDR2 YYNGEE, per germline. CDR3 loop: CASSARGSTDTQYF. For the CDR3, the DNA is TGTGCCAGCAGCGCGCGGGGCAGCACAGATACGCAGTATTTT.

The J gene is TRBJ2-2, the V gene TRBV3-1; possibly TRBD1 or TRBD2 for D (5 bases each). This CDR3 is 16 amino acids long. Trimming pared 2 bases from V and 3 bases from J, leaving 13 bases between. The germline V gene encodes CDR1 LGHDT and CDR2 YNNKEL (reference sequence). The CDR3 DNA follows: TGTGCCAGCAGCCAACTAGCCGGGACCTACACCGGGGAGCTGTTTTTT. As protein: CASSQLAGTYTGELFF.

This clonotype occurred many times. The chain has TRBV30 and TRBJ1-3, with a possible D match to TRBD1 (5 bases). This CDR3 comprises 14 residues. Germline V gives CDR1 GTSNPN, CDR2 SVGIG (reference sequence). The germline V and J ends were trimmed by 2 bases and 0 bases, with 8 bases remaining between them. The CDR3 here is CAWSWGISGNTIYF. For the CDR3, the DNA is TGTGCCTGGAGTTGGGGGATCTCTGGAAACACCATATATTTT.

This clonotype was counted many times. The chain couples TRBV12-3 or TRBV12-4 to TRBJ2-1; TRBD1 matches at 9 bases. Unmatched junction bases numbered 7, after V lost 3 bases and J lost 7 bases. This CDR3 contains 15 residues. CDR3 amino acids: CASSLEGQGRNEQFF. In nucleotides, the CDR3 is TGTGCCAGCAGTTTGGAGGGACAGGGTCGGAATGAGCAGTTCTTC.

At least ten counts were recorded for this clonotype. V is TRBV13 and J is TRBJ2-7; 12 bases line up with TRBD2. The CDR3 covers 17 residues. The V and J ends lost 6 bases and 5 bases, in that order; junction bases with no gene match: 14. Germline assignment: CDR1 PRHDT and CDR2 FYEKMQ (reference sequence). CDR3 residues: CASRDSALAGGPNEQYF. For the CDR3, the DNA is TGTGCCAGCAGGGATAGCGCCCTAGCGGGAGGGCCAAACGAGCAGTACTTC.

Note on this clonotype: A much larger clone lies a single base off, so this may be a read error. This chain joins TRBV15 and TRBJ2-1, with D perhaps TRBD2 (6 bases). The J call may be incorrect, as the DNA end agrees better with TRBJ2-7. This CDR3 has 16 amino acids. In germline, CDR1 is LNHNV, CDR2 YYDKDF (reference sequence). CDR3 DNA: TGTGCCACCAGCAGAGATCAGGGACTCGCTTACAATGAGCAGTACTTC. Amino acid sequence: CATSRDQGLAYNEQYF.

Ten or more counts support this clonotype. The gene calls are TRBV28 and TRBJ1-5, with a tentative D call TRBD1 (6 bases). Per germline, CDR1 MDHEN and CDR2 SYDVKM. This CDR3 region has 13 residues. The CDR3 DNA reads as TGTGCTGTTCAGGGGACGATCAATCAGCCCCAGCATTTT. Residues: CAVQGTINQPQHF. Full variable domain (remainder filled in from reference TRBV28 and TRBJ1-5): DVKVTQSSRYLVKRTGEKVFLECVQDMDHENMFWYRQDPGLGLRLIYFSYDVKMKEKGDIPEGYSVSREKKERFSLILESASTNQTSMYLCAVQGTINQPQHFGDGTRLSIL.

This clonotype came up many times. V and J are TRBV2 and TRBJ2-3, with 12 positions matching TRBD2. J gave up 10 bases and V 4 bases, and 9 bases lay outside the gene matches. The CDR3 covers 15 residues. CDR1 is SNHLY and CDR2 is FYNNEI in the germline V gene. CDR3 amino acids: CASSGVLAGGGAQYF. The CDR3 nucleotides read TGTGCCAGCAGTGGCGTGCTAGCGGGAGGGGGTGCGCAGTATTTT.

In this sample, this clonotype turned up many times. The junction and the germline gene differ at one end; a read error may be behind it. The CDR3 region is CASSLVGVYEQYF. DNA of the CDR3: TGTGCCAGCAGCCTAGTCGGGGTCTACGAGCAGTACTTC. The genes are TRBV5-1 and TRBJ2-7; perhaps TRBD2 as D (5 bases). There are 13 residues in the CDR3. CDR1 is SGHRS and CDR2 is YFSETQ in the germline V gene.

In its sample, this clonotype was seen a few times. The rearrangement uses TRBV12-5 and TRBJ2-1; 13 bases line up with TRBD2. Germline lookup yields CDR1 LGHNT and CDR2 FRNRAP. The V and J ends lost 6 bases and 1 base, in that order; junction bases with no gene match: 6. The CDR3 runs to 17 residues. In DNA form, the CDR3 reads TGTGCTAGTGGGGGACAGACTAGCGGGGGGTCCTACAATGAGCAGTTCTTC. Residues: CASGGQTSGGSYNEQFF. Variable domain in full (rest from reference TRBV12-5 and TRBJ2-1): DARVTQTPRHKVTEMGQEVTMRCQPILGHNTVFWYRQTMMQGLELLAYFRNRAPLDDSGMPKDRFSAEMPDATLATLKIQPSEPRDSAVYFCASGGQTSGGSYNEQFFGPGTRLTVL.

The table lists this clonotype with many counts. The J gene is TRBJ2-1, the V gene TRBV18; TRBD1 agrees at 9 bases. V shed 3 bases, J shed 2 bases, and the junction held 5 bases outside the gene matches. From germline, CDR1 is KGHSH and CDR2 LQKENI. CDR3 length: 16 residues. The DNA for the CDR3 is TGTGCCAGCTCACCGCTAGGACAGGGGACCTACAATGAGCAGTTCTTC. Encoded protein: CASSPLGQGTYNEQFF.

This clonotype was seen many times. The rearrangement joins TRBV6-6 to TRBJ1-1; TRBD1 matches at 8 bases. The germline V gene has CDR1 MNHNY and CDR2 SVGAGI (reference sequence). After removal of 2 bases from V and 1 base from J, the junction contained 6 bases not matched to a gene. CDR3 length equals 16 residues. CDR3 in DNA: TGTGCCAGCAGTTACCCTGGGACAGGCCCGAACACTGAAGCTTTCTTT. Protein sequence: CASSYPGTGPNTEAFF.